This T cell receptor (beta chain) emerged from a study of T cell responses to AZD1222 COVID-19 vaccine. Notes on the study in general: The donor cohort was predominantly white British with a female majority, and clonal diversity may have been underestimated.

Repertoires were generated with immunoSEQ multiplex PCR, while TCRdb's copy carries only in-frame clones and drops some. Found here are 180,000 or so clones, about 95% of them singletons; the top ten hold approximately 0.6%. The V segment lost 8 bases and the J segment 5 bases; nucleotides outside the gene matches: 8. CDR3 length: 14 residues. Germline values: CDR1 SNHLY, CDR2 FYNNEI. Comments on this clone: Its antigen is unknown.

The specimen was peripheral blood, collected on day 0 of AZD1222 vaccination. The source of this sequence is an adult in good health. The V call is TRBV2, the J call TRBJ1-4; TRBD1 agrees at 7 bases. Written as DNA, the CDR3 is TGTGCCAGCGCTGGGGACAGTAAAAATGAAAAACTGTTTTTT. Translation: CASAGDSKNEKLFF.